The present T cell receptor beta chain was sequenced within a study of T cells in Graves' hyperthyroidism and ophthalmopathy. Lactation, pregnancy, other autoimmune disease or uncontrolled infection led to exclusion of patients. Diagnoses were established using clinical symptoms, serum thyroxine and TRAb, thyroid ultrasound and orbital computed tomography. The germline V gene has CDR1 LGHDT and CDR2 YNNKEL (reference sequence). This CDR3 is 19 amino acids long. V was clipped by 0 bases and J by 0 bases; unmatched bases: 7. The study, taken as a whole, reports: Clonotypes that were expanded in thyroid above 0.001 mostly appeared in blood too.

This clonotype appeared many times. The antigen is not known. TCR beta CDR3 regions were amplified from RNA transcripts. TCR CDR3 regions were first amplified by RT-PCR with HTBI primers. TCRdb itself ran the multiplex PCR reads through MiXCR, one entry per CDR3 protein. This sample has 300,000 to 450,000 distinct CDR3 sequences; about a sixth occur once, and the top ten carry around a third. The sequence was obtained from a woman aged 25 to 39 with Graves' hyperthyroidism that later progressed to Graves' ophthalmopathy. Sequences were obtained from blood. This chain links TRBV3-1 with TRBJ2-2, with 10 bases aligning to TRBD2. CDR3 sequence (DNA): TGTGCCAGCAGCCAAGAAAGGGGAGCGGGGGGGCCGAACACCGGGGAGCTGTTTTTT. Translating gives CASSQERGAGGPNTGELFF.